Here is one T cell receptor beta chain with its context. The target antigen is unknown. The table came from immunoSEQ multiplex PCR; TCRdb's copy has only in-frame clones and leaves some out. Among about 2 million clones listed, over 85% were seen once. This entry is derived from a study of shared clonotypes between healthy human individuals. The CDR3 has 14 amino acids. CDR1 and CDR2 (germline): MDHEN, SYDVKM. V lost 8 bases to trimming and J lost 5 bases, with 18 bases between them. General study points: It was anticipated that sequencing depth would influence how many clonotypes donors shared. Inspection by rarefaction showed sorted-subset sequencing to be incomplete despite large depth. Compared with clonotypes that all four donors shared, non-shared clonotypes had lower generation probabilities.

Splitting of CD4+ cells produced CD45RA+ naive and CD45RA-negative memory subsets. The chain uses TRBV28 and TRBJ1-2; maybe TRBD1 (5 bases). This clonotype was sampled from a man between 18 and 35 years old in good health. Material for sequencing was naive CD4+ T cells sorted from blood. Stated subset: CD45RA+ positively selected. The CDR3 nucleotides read TGTGCCAGCGCCCCGGGTGGGGGTCGGTATGGCTACACCTTC. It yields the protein CASAPGGGRYGYTF.